What follows describes a single TCR beta chain. The antigen is not known. This sample was taken from a study of cytomegalovirus exposure and HLA in healthy donors. Overall study: Prior work identified 95 million to 120 million unique TCR beta sequences in 150 million to 200 million T cells.

The V and J ends lost 4 bases and 0 bases respectively, with 16 bases between them. This CDR3 contains 16 residues. PCR amplification relied on 60 Vbeta primers (plus 13 Jbeta primers). In the authors' workflow: An analysis that came later counted 80 million or so unique TCR beta chains, approximately 10 million shared. Profiling relied on immunoSEQ multiplex PCR, and the TCRdb table lists in-frame clones only, not all of them. D and trimming were read from the DNA, whereas the V and J calls and clone size are those reported in that table. Among 200,000 or so clones listed, roughly 80% were seen once. The study's findings and limits: In a later analysis, a missense DCLRE1C variant was linked to TCR beta V- and J-gene trimming.

This sequence was found in a middle-aged man in good health and CMV-seropositive. The chain is built from TRBV23-1 and TRBJ2-7; TRBD2 is a possible D gene (6 bases). TRBV23-1 is noted as an ORF with a role that remains uncertain. The sample taken for sequencing was PBMCs. CDR3 coding DNA: TGCGCCAGCAGTCTCCCCCGAGGAGGGGACTCCTACGAGCAGTACTTC. This translates into CASSLPRGGDSYEQYF.